Listed here are 15 T cell receptor beta chains from one sample, sequenced in a study of OX40 agonist ivuxolimab in advanced cancers. Repertoires were generated with immunoSEQ multiplex PCR, while TCRdb's copy carries only in-frame clones and drops some. This table holds around 60,000 clones, approximately 91% found once. This specimen consisted of CD4+ or CD8+ T cells sorted from blood, obtained in a trial of the OX40 agonist ivuxolimab. These receptors were collected from an adult with an advanced solid tumor such as melanoma, head and neck, liver or kidney cancer.

The chain recombines TRBV13 with TRBJ2-3; D remains ambiguous. The CDR3 covers 13 residues. Germline CDR1 reads PRHDT; CDR2 reads FYEKMQ (reference sequence). The V end lost 5 bases, the J end lost 1 base, and 7 bases lay between the germline ends. The CDR3 sequence: CASSPPGTDTQYF. Written as DNA, the CDR3 is TGTGCCAGCAGCCCACCGGGCACAGATACGCAGTATTTT.

The chain has TRBV5-1 and TRBJ2-1; D is perhaps TRBD1 (6 bases). V lost 6 bases and J lost 8, with 18 bases in between. The CDR3 runs 14 residues. The germline CDR1 and CDR2 sequences are SGHRS and YFSETQ. The DNA of the CDR3 is TGCGCCAGCAAGAGGGGAATGGGGGCCCATGAGCAGTTCTTC. Translation gives CASKRGMGAHEQFF.

CDR3 protein: CASSLGSSGNTIYF. The CDR3 DNA sequence: TGTGCCAGCAGCCTCGGCAGCTCTGGAAACACCATATATTTT. The rearrangement links TRBV28 to TRBJ1-3; D is unclear. The CDR3 has 14 residues. Trimming took off 6 bases at V and 0 bases at J, with 9 bases between the two ends. From germline, CDR1 is MDHEN and CDR2 SYDVKM.

This chain joins TRBV7-3 and TRBJ2-5; 7 nucleotides line up with TRBD2. This CDR3 has 17 residues. The ends lost 5 bases at V and 5 bases at J; junction bases unmatched: 17. Germline V gene sequence: CDR1 SGHTA, CDR2 FQGTGA. The chain's CDR3 is CASSPDGVAGVWETQYF. CDR3 nucleotide sequence: TGTGCCAGCAGCCCAGATGGGGTGGCGGGAGTATGGGAGACCCAGTACTTC.

This clone was seen more than once but under ten times. The rearrangement uses TRBV5-1 and TRBJ1-2, with TRBD1 matching 10 bases. Germline CDR1 is SGHRS and CDR2 is YFSETQ. Trimming cost V 3 bases and J 8 bases; bases outside gene matches: 4. The length of the CDR3 is 13 residues. CDR3 in DNA: TGCGCCAGCAGCTGGACAGGGGGTCGAGGCTACACCTTC. Its protein is CASSWTGGRGYTF. Variable domain in full (rest from reference TRBV5-1 and TRBJ1-2): KAGVTQTPRYLIKTRGQQVTLSCSPISGHRSVSWYQQTPGQGLQFLFEYFSETQRNKGNFPGRFSGRQFSNSRSEMNVSTLELGDSALYLCASSWTGGRGYTFGSGTRLTVV.

This chain links TRBV6-6 with TRBJ2-3, with D perhaps matching TRBD1 or TRBD2 (6 bases each). CDR1 is MNHNY and CDR2 is SVGAGI in the germline V gene (reference sequence). CDR3 size: 13 residues. Trimming left V 6 bases short and J 6 bases short, with 13 bases between. The CDR3 region has the DNA TGTGCCAGCAGCCTAGGGGGGCACGATACGCAGTATTTT. Protein sequence: CASSLGGHDTQYF.

V gene TRBV7-3 combines with J gene TRBJ2-1; 11 bases agree with TRBD1. This CDR3 contains 15 residues. J lost 7 bases, V lost 2 bases, and 4 bases had no gene match. Germline V gives CDR1 SGHTA, CDR2 FQGTGA. The CDR3: CASSLLGQGENEQFF. The CDR3 DNA sequence: TGTGCCAGCAGCTTATTGGGACAGGGGGAAAATGAGCAGTTCTTC.

The V gene is TRBV19, the J gene TRBJ1-2; no firm D call. CDR1 and CDR2 (germline): LNHDA, SQIVND (reference sequence). The CDR3 length is 16 residues. Between the trimmed V and J ends, which lost 3 bases and 1 base, there was a span of 15 bases. This chain's CDR3 is CASSIAYFDFNYGYTF. As DNA, the CDR3 is TGTGCCAGTAGTATCGCCTATTTCGACTTTAACTATGGCTACACCTTC.

The rearrangement uses TRBV6-6 and TRBJ1-4; D unresolved. Germline loops: CDR1 MNHNY, CDR2 SVGAGI (reference sequence). The V gene lost 5 bases and the J gene lost 0 bases, with 7 bases spanning the gap. The CDR3 spans 14 residues. This CDR3 is CASSKAATNEKLFF. DNA for the CDR3: TGTGCCAGCAGTAAGGCGGCAACTAATGAAAAACTGTTTTTT.

This clone is judged medium-sized (0.01 to 0.1%). The genes are TRBV18 and TRBJ2-6; no reliable D call. Germline-derived CDR1 and CDR2 are KGHSH and LQKENI. V was clipped by 0 bases and J by 4 bases, with 13 bases between them. The CDR3 has 17 residues. CDR3 in DNA: TGTGCCAGCTCACCACCGATTATGGGTGCAGGGGCCAACGTCCTGACTTTC. Encoded protein: CASSPPIMGAGANVLTF.

V gene TRBV13 combines with J gene TRBJ1-3; 7 bases line up with TRBD1. V dropped 4 bases and J dropped 3; count of bases not matched to a gene: 9. This CDR3 has 16 residues. The germline V gene encodes CDR1 PRHDT and CDR2 FYEKMQ (reference sequence). The CDR3 here is CASSSSDRDRGNTIYF. The DNA for the CDR3 is TGTGCCAGCAGCTCTTCCGACAGGGATCGTGGAAACACCATATATTTT.

V usage is TRBV5-4 and J usage is TRBJ1-1; 7 bases match TRBD1. The V segment lost 3 bases and the J segment 5 bases; nucleotides outside the gene matches: 7. The CDR3 extends over 14 amino acids. Germline-derived CDR1 and CDR2 are SGHNT and YYREEE (reference sequence). In nucleotides, the CDR3 is TGTGCCAGCAGCTGGGACAGTGATGGAACTGAAGCTTTCTTT. Encoded protein: CASSWDSDGTEAFF.

V gene TRBV19 combines with J gene TRBJ2-3, with D perhaps matching TRBD1 or TRBD2 (5 bases each). The length of the CDR3 is 14 residues. The V gene lost 3 bases and the J gene lost 3 bases, with 10 bases spanning the gap. The germline CDR1 and CDR2 sequences are LNHDA and SQIVND (reference sequence). CDR3 sequence: CASSMGVRTDTQYF. The CDR3 nucleotides read TGTGCCAGTAGTATGGGGGTAAGGACAGATACGCAGTATTTT.

This clone was found once. This CDR3 reads CASSLLSDSYNEQFF. As DNA, the CDR3 is TGTGCCAGCAGTTTATTGTCCGATTCCTACAATGAGCAGTTCTTC. The chain carries TRBV28 and TRBJ2-1; D uncertain. The germline V gene encodes CDR1 MDHEN and CDR2 SYDVKM. With 1 base removed from V and 1 base from J, the gap between germline ends came to 8 bases. The CDR3 loop spans 15 amino acids. The whole variable domain, remainder taken from reference TRBV28 and TRBJ2-1, is DVKVTQSSRYLVKRTGEKVFLECVQDMDHENMFWYRQDPGLGLRLIYFSYDVKMKEKGDIPEGYSVSREKKERFSLILESASTNQTSMYLCASSLLSDSYNEQFFGPGTRLTVL.

This chain uses TRBV11-2 with TRBJ1-3; 9 bases are shared with TRBD1. From germline, CDR1 is SGHAT and CDR2 FQNNGV. This CDR3 is built from 13 residues. With 5 bases clipped from V and 8 bases from J, the junction kept 4 bases outside the gene matches. CDR3 DNA: TGTGCCAGCAGCACCAGACAGGGGGACACCATATATTTT. It specifies CASSTRQGDTIYF.